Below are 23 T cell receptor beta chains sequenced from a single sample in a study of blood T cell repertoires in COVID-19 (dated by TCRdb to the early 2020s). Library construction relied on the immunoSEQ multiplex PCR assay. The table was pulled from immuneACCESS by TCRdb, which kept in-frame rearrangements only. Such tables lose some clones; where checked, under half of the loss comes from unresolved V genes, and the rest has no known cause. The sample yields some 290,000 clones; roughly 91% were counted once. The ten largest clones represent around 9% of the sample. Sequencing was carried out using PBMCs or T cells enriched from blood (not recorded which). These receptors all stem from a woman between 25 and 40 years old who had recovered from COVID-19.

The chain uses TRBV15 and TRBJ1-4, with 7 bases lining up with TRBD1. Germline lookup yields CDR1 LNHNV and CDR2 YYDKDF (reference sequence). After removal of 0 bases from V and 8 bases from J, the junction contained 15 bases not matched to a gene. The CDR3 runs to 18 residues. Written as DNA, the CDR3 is TGTGCCACCAGCAGAGACCCAAACAAAGGGGGCGTTGGGGAAAAACTGTTTTTT. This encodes CATSRDPNKGGVGEKLFF.

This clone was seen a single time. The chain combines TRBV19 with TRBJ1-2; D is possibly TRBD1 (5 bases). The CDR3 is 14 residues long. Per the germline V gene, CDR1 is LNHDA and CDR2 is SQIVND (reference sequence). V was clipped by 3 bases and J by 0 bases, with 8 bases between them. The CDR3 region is CASSIWGANYGYTF. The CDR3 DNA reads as TGTGCCAGTAGTATTTGGGGGGCTAACTATGGCTACACCTTC.

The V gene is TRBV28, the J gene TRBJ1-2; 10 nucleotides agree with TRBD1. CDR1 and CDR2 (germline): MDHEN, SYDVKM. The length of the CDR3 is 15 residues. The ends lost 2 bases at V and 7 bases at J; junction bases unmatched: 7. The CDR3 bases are TGTGCCAGCAGTTTAATCGAGACAGGGGGCGGTGGCTACACCTTC. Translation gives CASSLIETGGGGYTF.

Written as DNA, the CDR3 is TGTGCCAGCAGACCACGCGGGACAGGGAAGGCCCTGAACACTGAAGCTTTCTTT. This encodes CASRPRGTGKALNTEAFF. V usage is TRBV6-4 and J usage is TRBJ1-1, with 9 bases lining up with TRBD1. Germline V gene data show CDR1 as MRHNA and CDR2 as SNTAGT. The CDR3 runs to 18 residues. V lost 6 bases and J lost 0; bases outside the gene matches: 14.

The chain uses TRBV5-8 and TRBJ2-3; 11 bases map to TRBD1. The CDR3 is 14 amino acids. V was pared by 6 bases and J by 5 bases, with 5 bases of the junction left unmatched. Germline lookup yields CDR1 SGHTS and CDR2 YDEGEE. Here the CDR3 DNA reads TGTGCCAGCACCCAGGGACAGGGGGAAGATACGCAGTATTTT. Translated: CASTQGQGEDTQYF.

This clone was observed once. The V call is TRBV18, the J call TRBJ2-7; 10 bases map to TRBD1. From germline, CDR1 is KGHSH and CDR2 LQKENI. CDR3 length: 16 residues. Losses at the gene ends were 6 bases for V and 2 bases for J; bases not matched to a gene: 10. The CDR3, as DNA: TGTGCCAGCTCGCGGGACAGGGGCACTTCCCCCTACGAGCAGTACTTC. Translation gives CASSRDRGTSPYEQYF.

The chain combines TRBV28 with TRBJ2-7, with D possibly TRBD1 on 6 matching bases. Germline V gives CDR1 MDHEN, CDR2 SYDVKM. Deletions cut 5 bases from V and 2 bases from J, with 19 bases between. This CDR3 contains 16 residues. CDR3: CASSPPGTRIAYEQYF. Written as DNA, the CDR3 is TGTGCCAGCAGTCCACCCGGGACAAGGATAGCCTACGAGCAGTACTTC.

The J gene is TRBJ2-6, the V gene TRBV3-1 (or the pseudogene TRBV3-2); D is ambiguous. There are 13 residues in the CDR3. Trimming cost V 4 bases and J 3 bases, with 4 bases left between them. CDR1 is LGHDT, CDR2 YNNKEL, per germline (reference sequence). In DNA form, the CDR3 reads TGTGCCAGCAGCCCCAATGGGGCCAACGTCCTGACTTTC. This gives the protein CASSPNGANVLTF.

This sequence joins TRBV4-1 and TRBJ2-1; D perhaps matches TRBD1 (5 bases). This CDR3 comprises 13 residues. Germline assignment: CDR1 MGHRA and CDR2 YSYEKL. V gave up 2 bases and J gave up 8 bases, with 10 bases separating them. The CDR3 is CASSQLQQDEQFF. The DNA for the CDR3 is TGCGCCAGCAGCCAATTACAACAGGATGAGCAGTTCTTC.

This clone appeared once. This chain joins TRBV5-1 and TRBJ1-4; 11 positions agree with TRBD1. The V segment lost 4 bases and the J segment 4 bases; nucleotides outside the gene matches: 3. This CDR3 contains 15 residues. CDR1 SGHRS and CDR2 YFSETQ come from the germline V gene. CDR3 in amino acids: CASSEDRGHNEKLFF. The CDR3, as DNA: TGCGCCAGCAGCGAGGACAGGGGGCATAATGAAAAACTGTTTTTT.

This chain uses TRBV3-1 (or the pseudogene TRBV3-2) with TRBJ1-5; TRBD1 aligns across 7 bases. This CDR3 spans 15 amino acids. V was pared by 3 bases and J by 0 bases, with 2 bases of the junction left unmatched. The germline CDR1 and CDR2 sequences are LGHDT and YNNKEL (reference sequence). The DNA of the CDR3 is TGTGCCAGCAGCCAGTACAGGGGTAGCAATCAGCCCCAGCATTTT. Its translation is CASSQYRGSNQPQHF.

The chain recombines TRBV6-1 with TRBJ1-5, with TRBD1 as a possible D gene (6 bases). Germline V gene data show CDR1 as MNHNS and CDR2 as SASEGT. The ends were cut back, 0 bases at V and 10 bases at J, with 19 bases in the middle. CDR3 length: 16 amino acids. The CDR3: CASSEAYDAGAYPQHF. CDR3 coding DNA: TGTGCCAGCAGTGAAGCGTACGATGCGGGGGCATATCCCCAGCATTTT.

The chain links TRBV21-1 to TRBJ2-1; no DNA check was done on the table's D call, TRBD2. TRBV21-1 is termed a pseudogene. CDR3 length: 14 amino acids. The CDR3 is CASRSLPSYNEQFF. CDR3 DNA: TGTGCCAGCCGGTCCCTCCCATCCTACAATGAGCAGTTCTTC.

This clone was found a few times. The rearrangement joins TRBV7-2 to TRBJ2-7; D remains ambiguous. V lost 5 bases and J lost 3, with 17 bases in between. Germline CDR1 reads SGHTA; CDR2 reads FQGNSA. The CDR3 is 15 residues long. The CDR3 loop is CASSDEPGLIYEQYF. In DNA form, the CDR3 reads TGTGCCAGCAGCGACGAGCCGGGTCTTATCTACGAGCAGTACTTC.

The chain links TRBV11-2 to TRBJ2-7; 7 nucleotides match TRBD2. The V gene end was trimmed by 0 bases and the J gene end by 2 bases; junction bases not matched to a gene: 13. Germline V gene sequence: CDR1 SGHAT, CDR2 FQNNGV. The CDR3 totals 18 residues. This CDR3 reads CASSLEGGLRGRAYEQYF. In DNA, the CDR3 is TGTGCCAGCAGCTTAGAGGGCGGTCTTCGGGGGAGGGCCTACGAGCAGTACTTC.

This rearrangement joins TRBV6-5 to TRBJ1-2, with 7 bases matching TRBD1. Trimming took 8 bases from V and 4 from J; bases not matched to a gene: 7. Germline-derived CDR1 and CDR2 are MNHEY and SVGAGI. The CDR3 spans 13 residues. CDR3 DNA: TGTGCCAGCTACCGACAGGGAGGCTATGGCTACACCTTC. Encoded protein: CASYRQGGYGYTF.

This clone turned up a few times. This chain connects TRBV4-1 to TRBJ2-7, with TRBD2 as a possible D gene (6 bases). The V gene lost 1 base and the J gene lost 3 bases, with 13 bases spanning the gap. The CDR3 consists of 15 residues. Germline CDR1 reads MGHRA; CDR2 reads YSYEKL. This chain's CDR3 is CASSQATGTLYEQYF. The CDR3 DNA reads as TGCGCCAGCAGCCAAGCTACCGGGACTCTCTACGAGCAGTACTTC.

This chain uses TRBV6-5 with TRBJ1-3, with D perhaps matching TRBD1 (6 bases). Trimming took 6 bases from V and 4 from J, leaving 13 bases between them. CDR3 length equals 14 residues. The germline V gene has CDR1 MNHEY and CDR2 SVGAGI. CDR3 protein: CASRRTGKGNTIYF. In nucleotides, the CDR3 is TGTGCCAGCAGACGAACAGGGAAAGGAAACACCATATATTTT.

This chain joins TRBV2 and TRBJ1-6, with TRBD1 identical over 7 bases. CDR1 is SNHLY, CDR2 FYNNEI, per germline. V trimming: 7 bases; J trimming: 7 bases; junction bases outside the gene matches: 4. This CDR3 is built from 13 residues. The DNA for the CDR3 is TGTGCCAGCAATCAGGGGGTAAATTCACCCCTCCACTTT. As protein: CASNQGVNSPLHF.

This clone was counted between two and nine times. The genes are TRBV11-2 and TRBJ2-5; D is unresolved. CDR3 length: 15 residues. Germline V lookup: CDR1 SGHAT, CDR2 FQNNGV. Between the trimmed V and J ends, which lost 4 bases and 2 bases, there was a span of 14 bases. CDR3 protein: CASSYLGYWQETQYF. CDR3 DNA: TGTGCCAGCAGCTACCTCGGGTACTGGCAAGAGACCCAGTACTTC.

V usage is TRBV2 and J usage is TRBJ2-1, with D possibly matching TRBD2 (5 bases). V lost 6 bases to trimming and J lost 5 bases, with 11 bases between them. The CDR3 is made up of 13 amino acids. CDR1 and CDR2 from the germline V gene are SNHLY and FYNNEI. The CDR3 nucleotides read TGTGCCAGCAGGGACGGGAAGGACAATGAGCAGTTCTTC. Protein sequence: CASRDGKDNEQFF.

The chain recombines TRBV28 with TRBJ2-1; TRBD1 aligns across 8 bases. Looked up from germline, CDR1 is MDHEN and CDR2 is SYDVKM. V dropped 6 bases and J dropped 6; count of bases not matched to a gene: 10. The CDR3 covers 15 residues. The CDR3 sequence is CASSRDRTGGNEQFF. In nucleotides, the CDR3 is TGTGCCAGCAGCAGGGACCGCACAGGGGGCAATGAGCAGTTCTTC.

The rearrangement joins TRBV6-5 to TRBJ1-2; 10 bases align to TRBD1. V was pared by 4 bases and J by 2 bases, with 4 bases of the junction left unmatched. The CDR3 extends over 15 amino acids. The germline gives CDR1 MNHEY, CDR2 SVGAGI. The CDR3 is CASSSPGQGNYGYTF. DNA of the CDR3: TGTGCCAGCAGTTCTCCGGGACAGGGGAACTATGGCTACACCTTC.